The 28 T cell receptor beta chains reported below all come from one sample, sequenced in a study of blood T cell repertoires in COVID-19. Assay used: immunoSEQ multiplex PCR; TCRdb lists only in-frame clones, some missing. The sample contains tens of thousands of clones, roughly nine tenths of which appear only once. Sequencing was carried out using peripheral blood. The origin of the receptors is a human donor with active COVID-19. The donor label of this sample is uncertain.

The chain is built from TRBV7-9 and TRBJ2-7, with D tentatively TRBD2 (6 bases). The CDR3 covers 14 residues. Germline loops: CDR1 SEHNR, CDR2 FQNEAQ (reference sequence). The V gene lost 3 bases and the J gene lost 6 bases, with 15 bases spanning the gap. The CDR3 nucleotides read TGTGCCAGCAGCTTGGTTAGCGGAGAGCCCGAGCAGTACTTC. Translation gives CASSLVSGEPEQYF.

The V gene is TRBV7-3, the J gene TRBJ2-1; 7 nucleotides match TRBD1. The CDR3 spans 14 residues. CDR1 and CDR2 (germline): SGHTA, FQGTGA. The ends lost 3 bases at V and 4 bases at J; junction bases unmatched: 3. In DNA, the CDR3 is TGTGCCAGCAGCTTGACAGGGCATTACAATGAGCAGTTCTTC. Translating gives CASSLTGHYNEQFF.

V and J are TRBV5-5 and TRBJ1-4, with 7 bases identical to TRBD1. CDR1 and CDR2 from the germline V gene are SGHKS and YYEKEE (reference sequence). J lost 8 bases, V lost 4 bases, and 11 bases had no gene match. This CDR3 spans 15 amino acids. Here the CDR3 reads CASSALGGRGEKLFF. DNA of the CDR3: TGTGCCAGCAGCGCCCTAGGGGGCCGCGGGGAAAAACTGTTTTTT.

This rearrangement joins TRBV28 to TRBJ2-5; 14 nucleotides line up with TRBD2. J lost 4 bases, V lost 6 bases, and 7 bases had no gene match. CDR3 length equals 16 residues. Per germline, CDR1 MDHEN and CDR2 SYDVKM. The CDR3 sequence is CASRTTSGRGGETQYF. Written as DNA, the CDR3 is TGTGCCAGCAGGACGACTAGCGGGAGGGGAGGAGAGACCCAGTACTTC.

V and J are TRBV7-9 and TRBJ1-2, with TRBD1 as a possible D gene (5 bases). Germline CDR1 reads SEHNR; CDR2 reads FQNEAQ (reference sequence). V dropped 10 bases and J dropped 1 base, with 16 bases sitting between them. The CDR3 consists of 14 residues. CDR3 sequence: CATPGAGLNYGYTF. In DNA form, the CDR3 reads TGTGCCACCCCCGGAGCGGGGCTTAACTATGGCTACACCTTC.

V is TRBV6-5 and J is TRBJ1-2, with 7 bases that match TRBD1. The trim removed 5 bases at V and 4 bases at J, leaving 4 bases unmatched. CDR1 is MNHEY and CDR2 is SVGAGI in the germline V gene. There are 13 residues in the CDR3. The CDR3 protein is CASSPGDSYGYTF. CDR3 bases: TGTGCCAGCAGTCCCGGGGACAGCTATGGCTACACCTTC.

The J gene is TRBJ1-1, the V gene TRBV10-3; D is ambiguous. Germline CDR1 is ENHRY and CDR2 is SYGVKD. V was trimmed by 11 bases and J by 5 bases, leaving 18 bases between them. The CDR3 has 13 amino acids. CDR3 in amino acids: CASKTLDGTEAFF. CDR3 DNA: TGTGCCTCCAAGACACTAGATGGAACTGAAGCTTTCTTT.

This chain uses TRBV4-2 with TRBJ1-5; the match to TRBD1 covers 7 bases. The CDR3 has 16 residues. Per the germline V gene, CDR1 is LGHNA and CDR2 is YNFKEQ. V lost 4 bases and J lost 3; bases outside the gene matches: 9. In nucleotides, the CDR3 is TGTGCCAGCAGCCCACAGGGGAGGATTGCCAATCAGCCCCAGCATTTT. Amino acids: CASSPQGRIANQPQHF.

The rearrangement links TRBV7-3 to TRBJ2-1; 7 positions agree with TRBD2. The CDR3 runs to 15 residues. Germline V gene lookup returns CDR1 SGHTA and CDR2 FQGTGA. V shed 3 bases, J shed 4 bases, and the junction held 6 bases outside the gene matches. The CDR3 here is CASSFISGSYNEQFF. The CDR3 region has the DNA TGTGCCAGCAGCTTCATTAGCGGGTCTTACAATGAGCAGTTCTTC.

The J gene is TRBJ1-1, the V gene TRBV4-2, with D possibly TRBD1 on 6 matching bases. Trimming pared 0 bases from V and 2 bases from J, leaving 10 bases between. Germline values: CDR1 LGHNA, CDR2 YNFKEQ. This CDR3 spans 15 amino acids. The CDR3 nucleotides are TGTGCCAGCAGCCAAGAGTTGACAGGAAACACTGAAGCTTTCTTT. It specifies CASSQELTGNTEAFF.

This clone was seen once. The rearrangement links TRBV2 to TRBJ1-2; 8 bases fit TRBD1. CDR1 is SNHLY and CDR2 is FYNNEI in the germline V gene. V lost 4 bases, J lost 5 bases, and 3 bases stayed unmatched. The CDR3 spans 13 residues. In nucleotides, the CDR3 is TGTGCCAGCAGTGCTGACAGGGGTTATGGCTACACCTTC. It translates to CASSADRGYGYTF.

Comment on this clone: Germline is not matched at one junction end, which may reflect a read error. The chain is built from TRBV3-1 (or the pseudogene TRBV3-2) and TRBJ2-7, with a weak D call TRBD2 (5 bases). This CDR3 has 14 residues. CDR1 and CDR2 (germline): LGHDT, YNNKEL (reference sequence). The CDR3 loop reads CASSQDRKGRGWTF. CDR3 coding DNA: TGTGCCAGCAGCCAAGATAGGAAAGGCCGCGGATGGACTTTC.

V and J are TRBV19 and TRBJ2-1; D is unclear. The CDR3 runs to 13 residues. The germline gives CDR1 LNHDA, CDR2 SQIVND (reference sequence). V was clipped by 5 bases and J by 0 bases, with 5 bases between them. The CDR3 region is CASSLSSYNEQFF. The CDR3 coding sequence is TGTGCCAGTAGTCTGAGCTCCTACAATGAGCAGTTCTTC.

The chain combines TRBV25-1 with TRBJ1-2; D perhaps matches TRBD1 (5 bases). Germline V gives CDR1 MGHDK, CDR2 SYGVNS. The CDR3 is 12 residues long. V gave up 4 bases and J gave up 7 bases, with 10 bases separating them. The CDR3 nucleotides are TGTGCCAGCAGTGGGGGGGAAGGTGGCTACACCTTC. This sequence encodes CASSGGEGGYTF.

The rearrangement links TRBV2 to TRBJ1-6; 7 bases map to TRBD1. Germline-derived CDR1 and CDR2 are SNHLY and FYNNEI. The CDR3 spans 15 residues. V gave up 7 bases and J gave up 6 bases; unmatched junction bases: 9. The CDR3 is CASTPFQGGNSPLHF. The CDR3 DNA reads TGTGCCAGCACCCCATTTCAGGGGGGTAATTCACCCCTCCACTTT. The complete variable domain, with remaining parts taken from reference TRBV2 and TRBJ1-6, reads EPEVTQTPSHQVTQMGQEVILRCVPISNHLYFYWYRQILGQKVEFLVSFYNNEISEKSEIFDDQFSVERPDGSNFTLKIRSTKLEDSAMYFCASTPFQGGNSPLHFGNGTRLTVT.

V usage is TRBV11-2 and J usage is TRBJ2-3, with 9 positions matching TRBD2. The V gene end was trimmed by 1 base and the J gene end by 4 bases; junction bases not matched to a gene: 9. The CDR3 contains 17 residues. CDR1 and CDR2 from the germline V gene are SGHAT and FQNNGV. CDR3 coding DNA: TGTGCCAGCAGCTTAGTGGGGCTAGCGGGACTAGCAGATACGCAGTATTTT. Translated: CASSLVGLAGLADTQYF.

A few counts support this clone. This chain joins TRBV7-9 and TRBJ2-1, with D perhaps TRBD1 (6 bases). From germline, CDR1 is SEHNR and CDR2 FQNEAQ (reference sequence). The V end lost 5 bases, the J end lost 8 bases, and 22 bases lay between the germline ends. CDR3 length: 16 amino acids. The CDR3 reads CASSRLIAGTTDEQFF. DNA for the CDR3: TGTGCCAGCAGCCGATTGATAGCCGGGACAACTGATGAGCAGTTCTTC.

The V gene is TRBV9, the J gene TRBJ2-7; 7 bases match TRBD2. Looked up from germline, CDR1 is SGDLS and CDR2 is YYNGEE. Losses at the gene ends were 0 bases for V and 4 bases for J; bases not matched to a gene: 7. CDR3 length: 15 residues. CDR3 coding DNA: TGTGCCAGCAGCGTAGCGCCCAGCGGGAAATACGAGCAGTACTTC. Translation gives CASSVAPSGKYEQYF.

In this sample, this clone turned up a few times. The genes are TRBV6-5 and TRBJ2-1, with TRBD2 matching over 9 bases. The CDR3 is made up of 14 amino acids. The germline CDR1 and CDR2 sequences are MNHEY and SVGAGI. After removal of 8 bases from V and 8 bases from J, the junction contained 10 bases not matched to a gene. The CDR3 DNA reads TGTGCCAGCGGTTCCGCTAGCGGGATGGATGAGCAGTTCTTC. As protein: CASGSASGMDEQFF.

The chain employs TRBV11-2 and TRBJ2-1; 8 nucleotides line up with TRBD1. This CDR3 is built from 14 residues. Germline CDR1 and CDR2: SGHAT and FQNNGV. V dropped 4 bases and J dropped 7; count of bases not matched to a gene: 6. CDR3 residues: CASSWGQDVNEQFF. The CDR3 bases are TGTGCCAGCAGCTGGGGACAGGACGTAAATGAGCAGTTCTTC.

DNA for the CDR3: TGTGCCATCAGTGCGGGTGAGACCCAGTACTTC. Translation gives CAISAGETQYF. The gene calls are TRBV10-3 and TRBJ2-5; D uncertain. Germline assignment: CDR1 ENHRY and CDR2 SYGVKD. V was pared by 4 bases and J by 5 bases, with 5 bases between. The CDR3 runs 11 residues.

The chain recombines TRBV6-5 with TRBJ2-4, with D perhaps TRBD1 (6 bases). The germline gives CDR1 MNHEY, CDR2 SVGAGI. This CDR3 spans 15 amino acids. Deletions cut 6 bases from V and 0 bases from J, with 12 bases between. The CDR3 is CASSPQGGAKNIQYF. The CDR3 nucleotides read TGTGCCAGCAGCCCACAAGGGGGAGCCAAAAACATTCAGTACTTC.

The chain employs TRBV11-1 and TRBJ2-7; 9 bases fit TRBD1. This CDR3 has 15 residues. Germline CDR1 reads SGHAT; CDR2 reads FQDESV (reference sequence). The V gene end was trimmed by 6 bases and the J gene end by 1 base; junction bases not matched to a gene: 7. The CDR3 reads CASRTGGLSSYEQYF. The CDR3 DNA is TGTGCCAGCAGGACAGGGGGACTTTCATCCTACGAGCAGTACTTC.

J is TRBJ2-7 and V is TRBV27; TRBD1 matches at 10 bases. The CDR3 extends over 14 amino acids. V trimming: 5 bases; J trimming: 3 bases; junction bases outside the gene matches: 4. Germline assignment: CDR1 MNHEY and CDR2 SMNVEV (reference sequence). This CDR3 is CASSLDRGVYEQYF. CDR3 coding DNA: TGTGCCAGCAGTCTGGACAGGGGGGTCTACGAGCAGTACTTC.

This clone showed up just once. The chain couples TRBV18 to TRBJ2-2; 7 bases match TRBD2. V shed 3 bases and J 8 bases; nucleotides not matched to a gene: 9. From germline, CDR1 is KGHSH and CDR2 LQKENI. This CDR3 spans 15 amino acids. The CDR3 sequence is CASSPTSEARGELFF. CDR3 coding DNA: TGTGCCAGCTCACCTACTAGCGAAGCGAGGGGGGAGCTGTTTTTT.

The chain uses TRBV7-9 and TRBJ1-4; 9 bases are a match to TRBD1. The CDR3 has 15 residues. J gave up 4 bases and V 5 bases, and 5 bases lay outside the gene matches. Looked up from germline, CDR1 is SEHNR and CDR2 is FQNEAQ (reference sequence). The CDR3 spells CASSLPGQGNEKLFF. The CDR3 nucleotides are TGTGCCAGCAGCCTACCGGGACAGGGTAATGAAAAACTGTTTTTT. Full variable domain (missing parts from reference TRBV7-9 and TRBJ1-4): DTGVSQNPRHKITKRGQNVTFRCDPISEHNRLYWYRQTLGQGPEFLTYFQNEAQLEKSRLLSDRFSAERPKGSFSTLEIQRTEQGDSAMYLCASSLPGQGNEKLFFGSGTQLSVL.

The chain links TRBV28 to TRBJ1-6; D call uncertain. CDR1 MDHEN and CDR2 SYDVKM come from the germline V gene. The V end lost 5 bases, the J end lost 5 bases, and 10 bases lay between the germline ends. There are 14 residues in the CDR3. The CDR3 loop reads CASSLQRNNSPLHF. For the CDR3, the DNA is TGTGCCAGCAGTCTTCAGAGGAATAATTCACCCCTCCACTTT.

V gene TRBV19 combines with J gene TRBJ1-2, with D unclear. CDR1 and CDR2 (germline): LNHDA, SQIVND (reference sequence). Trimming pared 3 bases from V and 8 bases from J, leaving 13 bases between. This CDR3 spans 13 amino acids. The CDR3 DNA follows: TGTGCCAGTAGTATTACGAGAGGGCCCGGCTACACCTTC. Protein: CASSITRGPGYTF.